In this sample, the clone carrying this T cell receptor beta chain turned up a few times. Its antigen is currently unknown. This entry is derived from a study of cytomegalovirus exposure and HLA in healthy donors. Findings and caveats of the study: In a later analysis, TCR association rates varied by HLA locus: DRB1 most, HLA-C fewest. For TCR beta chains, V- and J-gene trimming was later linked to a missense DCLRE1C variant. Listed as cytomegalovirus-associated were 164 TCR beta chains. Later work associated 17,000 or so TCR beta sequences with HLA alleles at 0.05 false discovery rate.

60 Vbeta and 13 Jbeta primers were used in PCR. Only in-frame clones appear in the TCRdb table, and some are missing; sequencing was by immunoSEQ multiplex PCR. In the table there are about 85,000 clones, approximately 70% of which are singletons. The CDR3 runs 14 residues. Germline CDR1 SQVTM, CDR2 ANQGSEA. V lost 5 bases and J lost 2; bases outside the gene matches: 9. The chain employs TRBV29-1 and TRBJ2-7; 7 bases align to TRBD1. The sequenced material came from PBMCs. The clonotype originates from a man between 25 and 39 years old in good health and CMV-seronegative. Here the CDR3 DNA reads TGCAGCGTTTTTCTGACAGGGCGCCCCTACGAGCAGTACTTC. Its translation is CSVFLTGRPYEQYF.